This T cell receptor beta chain appears in the sequencing data of a study of high-grade serous ovarian cancer treatment subgroups. Study-wide results and caveats: Tumors within one patient showed repertoire similarity of roughly 0.1 to 0.85. TCR relatedness rose with neoantigen level and trended with mutation load.

Concerning this clone itself: What it recognizes is unknown.

Tumor samples were taken before definitive surgery or chemotherapy. Libraries were prepared by immunoSEQ multiplex PCR; TCRdb keeps only in-frame clonotypes and omits some of them. The data show around 30,000 clones, 84% seen once. The germline gives CDR1 SGHRS, CDR2 YFSETQ. The CDR3 totals 15 residues. After removal of 0 bases from V and 4 bases from J, the junction contained 2 bases not matched to a gene. The sequence was obtained from a human donor with high-grade serous ovarian cancer. J is TRBJ2-7 and V is TRBV5-1, with 12 positions matching TRBD2. Sequencing used tumor tissue. CDR3 nucleotides: TGCGCCAGCAGCTTGGGGACTAGCGGGATTTACGAGCAGTACTTC. Protein product: CASSLGTSGIYEQYF.